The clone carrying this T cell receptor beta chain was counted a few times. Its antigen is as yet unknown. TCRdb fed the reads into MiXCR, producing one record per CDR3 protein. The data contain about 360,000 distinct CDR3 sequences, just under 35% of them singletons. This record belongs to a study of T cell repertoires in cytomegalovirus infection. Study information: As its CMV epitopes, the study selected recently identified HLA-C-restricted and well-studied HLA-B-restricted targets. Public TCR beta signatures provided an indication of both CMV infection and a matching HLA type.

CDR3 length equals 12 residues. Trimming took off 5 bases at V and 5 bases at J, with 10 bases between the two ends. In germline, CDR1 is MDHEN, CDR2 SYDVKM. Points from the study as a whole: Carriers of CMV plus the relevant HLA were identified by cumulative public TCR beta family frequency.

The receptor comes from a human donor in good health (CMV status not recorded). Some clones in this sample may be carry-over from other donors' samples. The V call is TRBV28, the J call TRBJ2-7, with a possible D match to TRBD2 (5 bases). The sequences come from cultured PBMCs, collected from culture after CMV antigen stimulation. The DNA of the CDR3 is TGTGCCAGCAGTCTAGCAAGGAACGAGCAGTACTTC. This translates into CASSLARNEQYF.